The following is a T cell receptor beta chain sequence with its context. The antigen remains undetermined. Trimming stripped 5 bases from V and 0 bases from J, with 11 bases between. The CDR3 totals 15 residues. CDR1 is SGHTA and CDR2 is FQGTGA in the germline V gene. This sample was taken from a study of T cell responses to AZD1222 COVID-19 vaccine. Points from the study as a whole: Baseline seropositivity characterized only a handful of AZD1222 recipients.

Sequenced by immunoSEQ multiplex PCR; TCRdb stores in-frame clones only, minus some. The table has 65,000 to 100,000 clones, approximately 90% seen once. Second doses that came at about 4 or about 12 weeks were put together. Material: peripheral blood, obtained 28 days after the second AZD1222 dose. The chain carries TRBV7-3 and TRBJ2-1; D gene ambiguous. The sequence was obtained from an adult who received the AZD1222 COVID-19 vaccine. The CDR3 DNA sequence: TGTGCCAGCAGCGTTTCCCTTAGCTCCTACAATGAGCAGTTCTTC. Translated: CASSVSLSSYNEQFF.